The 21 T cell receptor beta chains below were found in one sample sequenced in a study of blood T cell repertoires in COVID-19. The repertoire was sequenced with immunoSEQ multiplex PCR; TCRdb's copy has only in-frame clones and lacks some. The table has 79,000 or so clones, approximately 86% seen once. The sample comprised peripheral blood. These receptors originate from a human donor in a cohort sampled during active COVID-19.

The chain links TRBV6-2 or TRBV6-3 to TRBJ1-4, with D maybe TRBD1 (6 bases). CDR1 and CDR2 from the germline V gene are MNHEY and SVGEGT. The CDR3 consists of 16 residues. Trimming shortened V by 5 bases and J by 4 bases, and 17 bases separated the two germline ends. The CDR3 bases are TGTGCCAGCAGTCCCAAGAAGACAGGAAGTAATGAAAAACTGTTTTTT. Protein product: CASSPKKTGSNEKLFF.

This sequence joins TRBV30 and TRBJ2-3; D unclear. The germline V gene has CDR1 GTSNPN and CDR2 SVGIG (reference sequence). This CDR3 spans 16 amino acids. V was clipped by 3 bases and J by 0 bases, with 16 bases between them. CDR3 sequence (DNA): TGTGCCTGGAGAGACTTAGAATCCGGGAGCACAGATACGCAGTATTTT. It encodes CAWRDLESGSTDTQYF.

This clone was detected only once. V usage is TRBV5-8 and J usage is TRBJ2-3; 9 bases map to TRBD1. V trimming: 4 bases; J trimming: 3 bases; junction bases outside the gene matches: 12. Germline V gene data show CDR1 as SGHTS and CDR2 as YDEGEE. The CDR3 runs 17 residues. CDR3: CASSLGAGTGRTDTQYF. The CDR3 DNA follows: TGTGCCAGCAGCCTGGGCGCCGGGACAGGGCGGACAGATACGCAGTATTTT.

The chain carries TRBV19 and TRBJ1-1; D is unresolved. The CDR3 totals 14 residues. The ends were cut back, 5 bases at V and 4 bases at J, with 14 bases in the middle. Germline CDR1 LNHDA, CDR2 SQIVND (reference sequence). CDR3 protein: CASSPPHTGTEAFF. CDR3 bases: TGTGCCAGTAGTCCACCTCATACTGGCACTGAAGCTTTCTTT.

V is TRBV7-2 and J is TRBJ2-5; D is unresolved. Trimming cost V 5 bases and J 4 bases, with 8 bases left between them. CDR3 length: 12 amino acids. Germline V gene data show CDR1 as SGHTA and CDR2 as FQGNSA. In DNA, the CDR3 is TGTGCCAGCAGCGCGTCCTCAGAGACCCAGTACTTC. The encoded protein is CASSASSETQYF.

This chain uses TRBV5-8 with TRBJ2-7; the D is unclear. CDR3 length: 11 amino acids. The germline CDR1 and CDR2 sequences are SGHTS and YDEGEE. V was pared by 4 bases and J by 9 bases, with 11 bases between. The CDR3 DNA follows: TGTGCCAGCAGCCCGTTTCAGGTGCAGTACTTC. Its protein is CASSPFQVQYF.

The CDR3 sequence: CASSQDWSGGPGNRYF. CDR3 bases: TGTGCCAGCAGCCAAGATTGGTCGGGGGGACCCGGGAATCGGTACTTC. The V call is TRBV4-2, the J call TRBJ2-7; 7 bases agree with TRBD2. Trimming at V came to 0 bases and at J to 12 bases, leaving 17 bases not matched to a gene. Germline V gene sequence: CDR1 LGHNA, CDR2 YNFKEQ. This CDR3 contains 16 residues.

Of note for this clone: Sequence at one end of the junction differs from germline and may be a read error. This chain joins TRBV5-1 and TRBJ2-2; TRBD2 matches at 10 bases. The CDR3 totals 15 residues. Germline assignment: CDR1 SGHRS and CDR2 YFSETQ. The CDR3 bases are TGCGCCAGCAGCCCGCCGCTAGCGGGGGAAGGGGGGCTGTTTTTT. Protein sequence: CASSPPLAGEGGLFF.

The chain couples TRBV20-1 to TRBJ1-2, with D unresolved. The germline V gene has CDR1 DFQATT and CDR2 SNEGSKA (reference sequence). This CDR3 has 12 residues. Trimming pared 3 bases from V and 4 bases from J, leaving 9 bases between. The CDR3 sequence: CSASRSPYGYTF. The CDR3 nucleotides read TGCAGTGCTAGTCGGAGTCCCTATGGCTACACCTTC.

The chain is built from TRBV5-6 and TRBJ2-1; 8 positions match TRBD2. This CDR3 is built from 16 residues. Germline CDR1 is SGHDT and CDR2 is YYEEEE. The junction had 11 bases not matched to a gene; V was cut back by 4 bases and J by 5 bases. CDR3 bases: TGTGCCAGCAGCAGCCCGGGACTAGATGGGAACAATGAGCAGTTCTTC. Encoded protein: CASSSPGLDGNNEQFF.

The CDR3 reads CASSALAGVEVQFF. The CDR3 DNA reads TGTGCCAGCAGTGCGCTAGCGGGAGTAGAAGTACAGTTCTTC. The chain carries TRBV2 and TRBJ2-1, with 10 bases fitting TRBD2. Germline-derived CDR1 and CDR2 are SNHLY and FYNNEI. The CDR3 has 14 residues. The ends lost 4 bases at V and 13 bases at J; junction bases unmatched: 10.

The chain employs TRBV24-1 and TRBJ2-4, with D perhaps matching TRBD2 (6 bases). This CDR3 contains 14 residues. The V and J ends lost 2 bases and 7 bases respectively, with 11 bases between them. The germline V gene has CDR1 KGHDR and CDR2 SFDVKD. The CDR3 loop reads CATSDSGLRNIQYF. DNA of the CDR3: TGTGCCACCAGTGATTCGGGACTCCGGAACATTCAGTACTTC.

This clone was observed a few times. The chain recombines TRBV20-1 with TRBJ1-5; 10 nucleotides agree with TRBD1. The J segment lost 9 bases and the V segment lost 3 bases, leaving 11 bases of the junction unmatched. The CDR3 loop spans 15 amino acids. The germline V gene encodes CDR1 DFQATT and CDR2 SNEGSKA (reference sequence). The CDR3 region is CSASMGQGPSGPQHF. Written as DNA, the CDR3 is TGCAGTGCTAGTATGGGACAGGGGCCCTCAGGGCCCCAGCATTTT.

In nucleotides, the CDR3 is TGTGCCAGCAGTTATAACGCGGTTTCAGCCTACGAGCAGTACTTC. Translated, it gives CASSYNAVSAYEQYF. The rearrangement joins TRBV6-5 to TRBJ2-7; D is unclear. V lost 3 bases and J lost 2, with 14 bases in between. The CDR3 runs 15 residues. Germline V gene lookup returns CDR1 MNHEY and CDR2 SVGAGI.

CDR3 protein: CASSQDLGSGYTF. The CDR3 DNA sequence: TGTGCCAGCAGCCAAGATCTGGGGAGTGGCTACACCTTC. The chain couples TRBV3-1 (or the pseudogene TRBV3-2) to TRBJ1-2; D call uncertain. V was trimmed by 0 bases and J by 7 bases, leaving 9 bases between them. This CDR3 is 13 amino acids long. Germline V gene sequence: CDR1 LGHDT, CDR2 YNNKEL (reference sequence).

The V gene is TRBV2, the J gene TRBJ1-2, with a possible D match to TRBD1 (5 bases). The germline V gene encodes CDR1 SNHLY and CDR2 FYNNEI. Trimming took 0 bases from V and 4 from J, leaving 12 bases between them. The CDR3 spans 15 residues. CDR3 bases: TGTGCCAGCAGTGAAGCGCTTCGGGGGATCTATGGCTACACCTTC. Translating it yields CASSEALRGIYGYTF.

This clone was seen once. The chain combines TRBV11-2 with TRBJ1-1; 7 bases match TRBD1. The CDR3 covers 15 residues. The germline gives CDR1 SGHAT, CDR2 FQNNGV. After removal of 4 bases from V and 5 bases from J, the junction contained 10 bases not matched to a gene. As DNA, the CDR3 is TGTGCCAGCAGCTCATTAAGACAGGGCAGAACTGAAGCTTTCTTT. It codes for CASSSLRQGRTEAFF.

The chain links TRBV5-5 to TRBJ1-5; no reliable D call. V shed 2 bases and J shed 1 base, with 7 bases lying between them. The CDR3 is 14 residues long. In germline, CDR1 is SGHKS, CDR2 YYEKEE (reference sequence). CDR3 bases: TGTGCCAGCAGCTTCCTGCTAAGCAATCAGCCCCAGCATTTT. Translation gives CASSFLLSNQPQHF.

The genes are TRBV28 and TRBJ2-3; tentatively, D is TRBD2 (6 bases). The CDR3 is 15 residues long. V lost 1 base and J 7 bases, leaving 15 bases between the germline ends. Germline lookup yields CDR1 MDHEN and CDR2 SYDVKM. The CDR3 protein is CASSLYGGRTNTQYF. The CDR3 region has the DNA TGTGCCAGCAGTTTATATGGGGGACGGACTAATACGCAGTATTTT.

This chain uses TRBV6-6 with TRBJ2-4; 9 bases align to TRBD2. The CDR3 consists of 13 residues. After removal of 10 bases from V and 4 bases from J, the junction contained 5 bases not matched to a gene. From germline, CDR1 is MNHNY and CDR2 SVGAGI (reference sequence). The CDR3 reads CATLLAGKNIQYF. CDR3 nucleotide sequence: TGTGCCACGCTTCTAGCGGGGAAAAACATTCAGTACTTC.

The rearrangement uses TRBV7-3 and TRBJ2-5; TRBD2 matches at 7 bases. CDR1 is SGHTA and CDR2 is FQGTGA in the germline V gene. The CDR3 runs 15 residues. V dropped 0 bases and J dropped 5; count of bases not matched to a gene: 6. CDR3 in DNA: TGTGCCAGCAGCTTAACGCGGGAGCGGTATGAGACCCAGTACTTC. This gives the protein CASSLTRERYETQYF.